The 9 T cell receptor beta chains presented below share a single source sample, sequenced in a study of beta chain features in type 1 diabetes. Since all of the isolated RNA was reverse transcribed, expressed TCRB transcripts were what got sequenced. Only in-frame clones appear in the TCRdb table, and some are missing; sequencing was by immunoSEQ multiplex PCR. The sample has approximately 160,000 clones, less than 9.5% seen once. Sequenced material: central memory CD4+ T cells from blood. The receptors derive from a man younger than 35 in good health.

Many counts were recorded for this clone. CDR3 DNA: TGCAGCGTTGAGACTAGCGGGGGGGTAAATGAGCAGTTCTTC. This sequence encodes CSVETSGGVNEQFF. The chain carries TRBV29-1 and TRBJ2-1; 14 bases align to TRBD2. V gave up 3 bases and J gave up 7 bases; unmatched junction bases: 2. Germline V gene sequence: CDR1 SQVTM, CDR2 ANQGSEA. The CDR3 is made up of 14 amino acids.

This clone has a handful of counts. This chain links TRBV28 with TRBJ2-5; D ambiguous. CDR3 length equals 12 residues. Per germline, CDR1 MDHEN and CDR2 SYDVKM. Trimming shortened V by 5 bases and J by 1 base, and 5 bases separated the two germline ends. CDR3 residues: CASSLIQETQYF. The CDR3 bases are TGTGCCAGCAGTCTTATCCAAGAGACCCAGTACTTC.

In its sample, this clone was seen many times. The chain recombines TRBV29-1 with TRBJ2-1; perhaps TRBD1 as D (6 bases). The V and J ends lost 7 bases and 7 bases respectively, with 29 bases between them. The V gene's germline CDR1 is SQVTM and CDR2 ANQGSEA. CDR3 length: 17 residues. CDR3 nucleotides: TGCAGCGCCCTAGGCCCCATGGGCAGGGGTGGTAGGAATGAGCAGTTCTTC. Translating it yields CSALGPMGRGGRNEQFF.

This clone was seen a few times. The chain recombines TRBV5-5 with TRBJ2-1; 8 nucleotides match TRBD2. Trimming cost V 4 bases and J 2 bases; bases outside gene matches: 8. The CDR3 length is 16 residues. Germline loops: CDR1 SGHKS, CDR2 YYEKEE (reference sequence). The CDR3, as DNA: TGTGCCAGCAGCCCGATGCCGGGACTAGCCTACAATGAGCAGTTCTTC. Protein: CASSPMPGLAYNEQFF. Variable domain in full (rest from reference TRBV5-5 and TRBJ2-1): DAGVTQSPTHLIKTRGQQVTLRCSPISGHKSVSWYQQVLGQGPQFIFQYYEKEERGRGNFPDRFSARQFPNYSSELNVNALLLGDSALYLCASSPMPGLAYNEQFFGPGTRLTVL.

In this sample, this clone turned up a few times. The genes are TRBV11-3 and TRBJ2-7; 7 bases map to TRBD2. Germline trimming cut 2 bases from V and 2 bases from J; bases unmatched to any gene: 0. The CDR3 runs to 13 residues. Germline CDR1 SGHNT, CDR2 YENEEA. The CDR3, as DNA: TGTGCCAGCAGCTTACGGGGGGCCTACGAGCAGTACTTC. This gives the protein CASSLRGAYEQYF. Variable domain in full (rest from reference TRBV11-3 and TRBJ2-7): EAGVVQSPRYKIIEKKQPVAFWCNPISGHNTLYWYLQNLGQGPELLIRYENEEAVDDSQLPKDRFSAERLKGVDSTLKIQPAELGDSAVYLCASSLRGAYEQYFGPGTRLTVT.

This clone has more than one count but fewer than ten. The chain employs TRBV30 and TRBJ2-5, with 7 nucleotides matching TRBD2. Per germline, CDR1 GTSNPN and CDR2 SVGIG (reference sequence). The CDR3 loop spans 16 amino acids. V was clipped by 3 bases and J by 2 bases; unmatched bases: 12. Here the CDR3 DNA reads TGTGCCTGGAGGCCCGCGGGAGCTACGAGACAAGAGACCCAGTACTTC. Protein sequence: CAWRPAGATRQETQYF.

The CDR3 spells CASSQGRQGTHEKLFF. In nucleotides, the CDR3 is TGTGCCAGCAGCCAGGGAAGACAGGGCACTCATGAAAAACTGTTTTTT. The chain carries TRBV4-2 and TRBJ1-4; 7 nucleotides align to TRBD1. CDR1 and CDR2 from the germline V gene are LGHNA and YNFKEQ. The CDR3 extends over 16 amino acids. With 3 bases clipped from V and 6 bases from J, the junction kept 10 bases outside the gene matches.

This clone was counted between two and nine times. The rearrangement links TRBV9 to TRBJ1-5; possibly TRBD1 for D (5 bases). CDR3 length: 15 residues. The V and J ends lost 2 bases and 6 bases respectively, with 15 bases between them. CDR1 is SGDLS, CDR2 YYNGEE, per germline. The CDR3 protein is CASSVNAGQGQPQHF. CDR3 bases: TGTGCCAGCAGCGTTAATGCGGGGCAAGGTCAGCCCCAGCATTTT.

This clone was detected a few times. The gene calls are TRBV30 and TRBJ2-1; perhaps TRBD2 as D (5 bases). V was trimmed by 4 bases and J by 4 bases, leaving 8 bases between them. The germline V gene encodes CDR1 GTSNPN and CDR2 SVGIG (reference sequence). The CDR3 contains 12 residues. CDR3 sequence: CAWNSGYNEQFF. Here the CDR3 DNA reads TGTGCCTGGAACTCGGGGTACAATGAGCAGTTCTTC. The variable domain in full, completed from reference TRBV30 and TRBJ2-1, reads SQTIHQWPATLVQPVGSPLSLECTVEGTSNPNLYWYRQAAGRGLQLLFYSVGIGQISSEVPQNLSASRPQDRQFILSSKKLLLSDSGFYLCAWNSGYNEQFFGPGTRLTVL.